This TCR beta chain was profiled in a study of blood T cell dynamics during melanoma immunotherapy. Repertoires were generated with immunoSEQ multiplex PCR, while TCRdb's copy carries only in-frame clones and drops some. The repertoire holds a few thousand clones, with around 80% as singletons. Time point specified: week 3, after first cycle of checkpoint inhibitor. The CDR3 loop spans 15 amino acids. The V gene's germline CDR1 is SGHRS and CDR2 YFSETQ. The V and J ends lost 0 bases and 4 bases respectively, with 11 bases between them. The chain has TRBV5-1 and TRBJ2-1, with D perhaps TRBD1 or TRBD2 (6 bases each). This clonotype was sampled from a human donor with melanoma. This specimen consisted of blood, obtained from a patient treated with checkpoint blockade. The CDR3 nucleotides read TGCGCCAGCAGCTTGGCGGGGGCCATGTACAATGAGCAGTTCTTC. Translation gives CASSLAGAMYNEQFF.